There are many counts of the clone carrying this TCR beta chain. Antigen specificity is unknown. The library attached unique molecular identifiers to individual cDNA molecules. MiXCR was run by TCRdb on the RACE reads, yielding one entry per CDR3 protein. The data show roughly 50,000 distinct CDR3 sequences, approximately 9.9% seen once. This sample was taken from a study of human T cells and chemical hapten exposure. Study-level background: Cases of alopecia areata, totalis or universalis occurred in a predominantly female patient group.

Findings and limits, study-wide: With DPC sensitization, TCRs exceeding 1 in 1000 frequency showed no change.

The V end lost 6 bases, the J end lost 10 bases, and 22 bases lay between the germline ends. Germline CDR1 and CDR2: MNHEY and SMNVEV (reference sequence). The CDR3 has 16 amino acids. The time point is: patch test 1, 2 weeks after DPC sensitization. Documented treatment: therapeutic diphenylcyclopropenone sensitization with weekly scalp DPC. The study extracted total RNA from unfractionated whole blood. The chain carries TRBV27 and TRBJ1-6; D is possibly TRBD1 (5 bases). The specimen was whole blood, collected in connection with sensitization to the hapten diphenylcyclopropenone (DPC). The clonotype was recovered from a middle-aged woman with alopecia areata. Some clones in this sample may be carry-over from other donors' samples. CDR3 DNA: TGTGCCAGCAGCGACTGGGCAGGGCCAGGTGGATCACCCCTCCACTTT. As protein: CASSDWAGPGGSPLHF.